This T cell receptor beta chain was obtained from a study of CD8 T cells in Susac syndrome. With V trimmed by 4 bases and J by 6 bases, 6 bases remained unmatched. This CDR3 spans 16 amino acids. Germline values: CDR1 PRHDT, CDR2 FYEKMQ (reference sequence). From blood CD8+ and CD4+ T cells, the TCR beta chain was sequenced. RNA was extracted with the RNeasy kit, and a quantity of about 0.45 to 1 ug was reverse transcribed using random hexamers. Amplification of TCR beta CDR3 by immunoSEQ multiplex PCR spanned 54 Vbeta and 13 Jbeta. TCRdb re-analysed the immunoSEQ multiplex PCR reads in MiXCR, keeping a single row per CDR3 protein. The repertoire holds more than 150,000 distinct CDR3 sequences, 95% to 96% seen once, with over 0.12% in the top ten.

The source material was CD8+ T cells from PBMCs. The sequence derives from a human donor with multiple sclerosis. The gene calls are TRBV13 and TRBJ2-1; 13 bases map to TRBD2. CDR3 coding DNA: TGTGCCAGCAGCTCCTTAACTAGCGGGGGGGGCAATGAGCAGTTCTTC. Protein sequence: CASSSLTSGGGNEQFF.